The 5 T cell receptor beta chains listed next were all sequenced from one sample in a study of PD-L1 blockade in urothelial cancer. The assay was immunoSEQ multiplex PCR, and TCRdb's table has in-frame clones only and misses some. The top ten hold under 2.5% of the sample, which has 50,000 or so clones, 70% to 90% seen once. Sample time point: peripheral blood 6 weeks after treatment start. The sequenced sample was PBMCs, obtained around atezolizumab (anti-PD-L1) treatment. The receptors shown here come from a man aged 50-59 years with urothelial cancer.

The chain has TRBV5-1 and TRBJ2-1; 10 bases fit TRBD2. Germline V gene data show CDR1 as SGHRS and CDR2 as YFSETQ. The CDR3 consists of 17 residues. V was clipped by 5 bases and J by 4 bases; unmatched bases: 12. The CDR3 spells CASSPGASGGPYNEQFF. The CDR3 region has the DNA TGCGCCAGCAGTCCCGGGGCTAGCGGGGGACCATACAATGAGCAGTTCTTC.

This clone showed up just once. The CDR3 DNA reads TGCAGCGTTGAGGGGACATTGAACACTGAAGCTTTCTTT. The encoded protein is CSVEGTLNTEAFF. The chain employs TRBV29-1 and TRBJ1-1, with D perhaps TRBD1 (6 bases). Germline V gene sequence: CDR1 SQVTM, CDR2 ANQGSEA. Trimming left V 3 bases short and J 0 bases short, with 8 bases between. The CDR3 loop spans 13 amino acids.

V is TRBV7-2 and J is TRBJ2-1; a weak D match, TRBD2 (6 bases). CDR1 and CDR2 (germline): SGHTA, FQGNSA. The CDR3 is 15 amino acids. Trimming took off 4 bases at V and 5 bases at J, with 15 bases between the two ends. The CDR3 DNA reads TGTGCCAGCAGCTCGATCGGGACTTCCAACAATGAGCAGTTCTTC. Translation gives CASSSIGTSNNEQFF.

The chain is built from TRBV19 and TRBJ1-2; 11 nucleotides match TRBD1. Germline V CDR1 and CDR2: LNHDA, SQIVND (reference sequence). The J segment lost 4 bases and the V segment lost 3 bases, leaving 10 bases of the junction unmatched. The CDR3 length is 17 residues. CDR3 sequence (DNA): TGTGCCAGTAGTATCGCCCCCTGGACAGGGGGCGGCTATGGCTACACCTTC. Protein product: CASSIAPWTGGGYGYTF.

V is TRBV2 and J is TRBJ2-7; tentatively, D is TRBD2 (5 bases). The CDR3 has 12 residues. Germline CDR1 is SNHLY and CDR2 is FYNNEI. Trimming stripped 4 bases from V and 3 bases from J, with 7 bases between. For the CDR3, the DNA is TGTGCCAGCAGTGGACGGGACTACGAGCAGTACTTC. It specifies CASSGRDYEQYF.